This T cell receptor beta chain originates from a study of T-cell reconstitution after alpha-beta-depleted transplantation in children. Unique molecular identifiers were used to barcode this TCRbeta library. TCRdb reanalysed the PCR reads using MiXCR and keeps one entry per CDR3 protein. Among a few hundred thousand distinct CDR3 sequences listed, approximately 11% were seen once. There are 16 residues in the CDR3. V was clipped by 6 bases and J by 1 base; unmatched bases: 8. The chain couples TRBV12-3 or TRBV12-4 to TRBJ2-1, with TRBD2 matching 8 bases. The clonotype originates from a human donor who donated a stem cell graft to a child with acute myeloid leukemia. Here the sequenced sample was PBMCs from the stem cell graft donor, taken from the stem cell graft. CDR3 in amino acids: CASSPGGTKSYNEQFF. The CDR3 region has the DNA TGTGCCAGCAGCCCGGGGGGGACAAAGTCCTACAATGAGCAGTTCTTC.